This T cell receptor (beta chain) was sequenced in a study of blood T cell repertoires in COVID-19. Study-wide background: The cDNA or gDNA used as material had been derived from T cells, B-cell-depleted T cells, or PBMCs.

Original analysis: Reference gene primers were amplified, and this amplification served to estimate nucleated cell counts. Here immunoSEQ multiplex PCR was the method, and the copy in TCRdb shows in-frame clones only, minus some. The V and J calls and the clone size are those of that table, but D and trimming were determined from the DNA. The sample has over 65,000 clones; 80% to 90% are singletons. This CDR3 has 13 amino acids. V was cut by 5 bases and J by 10 bases, with 15 bases left in between. Germline lookup yields CDR1 SEHNR and CDR2 FQNEAQ (reference sequence). What was sequenced was peripheral blood. This rearrangement joins TRBV7-9 to TRBJ2-1; no clear D gene. The clonotype was recovered from a man under 40 with acute or convalescent COVID-19. CDR3 region: CASSRGLQIEQFF. CDR3 sequence (DNA): TGTGCCAGCAGCCGTGGATTACAGATCGAGCAGTTCTTC.